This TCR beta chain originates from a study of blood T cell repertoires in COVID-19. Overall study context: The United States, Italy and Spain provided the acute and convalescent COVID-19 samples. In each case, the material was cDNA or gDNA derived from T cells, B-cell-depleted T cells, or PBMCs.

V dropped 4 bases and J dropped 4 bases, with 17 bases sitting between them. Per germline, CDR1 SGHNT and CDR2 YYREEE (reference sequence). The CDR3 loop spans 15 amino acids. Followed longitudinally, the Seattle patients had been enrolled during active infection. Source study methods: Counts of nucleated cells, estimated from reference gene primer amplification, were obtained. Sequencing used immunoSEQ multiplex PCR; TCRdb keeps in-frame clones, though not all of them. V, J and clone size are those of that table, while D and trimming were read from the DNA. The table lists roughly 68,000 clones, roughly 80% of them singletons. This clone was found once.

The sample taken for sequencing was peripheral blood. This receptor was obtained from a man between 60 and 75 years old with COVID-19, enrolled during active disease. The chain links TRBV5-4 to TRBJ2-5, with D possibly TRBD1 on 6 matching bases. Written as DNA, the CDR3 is TGTGCCAGCAGCCCCCAGGGGCCGGCGGCAGAGACCCAGTACTTC. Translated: CASSPQGPAAETQYF.